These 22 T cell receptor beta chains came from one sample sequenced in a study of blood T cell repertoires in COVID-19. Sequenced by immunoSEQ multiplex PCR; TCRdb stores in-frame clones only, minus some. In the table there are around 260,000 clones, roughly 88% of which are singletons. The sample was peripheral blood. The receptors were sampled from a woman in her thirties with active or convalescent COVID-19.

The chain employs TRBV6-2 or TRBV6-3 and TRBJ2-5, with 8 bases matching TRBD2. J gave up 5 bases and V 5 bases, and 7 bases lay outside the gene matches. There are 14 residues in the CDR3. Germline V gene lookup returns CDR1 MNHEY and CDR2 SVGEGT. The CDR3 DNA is TGTGCCAGCAGTAATAGCGGGGTCAGGGAGACCCAGTACTTC. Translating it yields CASSNSGVRETQYF.

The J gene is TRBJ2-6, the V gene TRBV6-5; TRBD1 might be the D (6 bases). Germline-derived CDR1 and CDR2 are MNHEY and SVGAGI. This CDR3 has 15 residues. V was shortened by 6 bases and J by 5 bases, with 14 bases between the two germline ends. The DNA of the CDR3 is TGTGCCAGCAGCCCACAGGGTACTAGGGCCAACGTCCTGACTTTC. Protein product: CASSPQGTRANVLTF.

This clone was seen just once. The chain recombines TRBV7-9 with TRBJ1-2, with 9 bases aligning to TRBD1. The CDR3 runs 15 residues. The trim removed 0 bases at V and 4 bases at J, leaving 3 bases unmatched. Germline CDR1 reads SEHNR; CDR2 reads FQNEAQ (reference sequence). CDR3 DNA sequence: TGTGCCAGCAGCTTAGCCGGGACAGGGCCCTATGGCTACACCTTC. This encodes CASSLAGTGPYGYTF.

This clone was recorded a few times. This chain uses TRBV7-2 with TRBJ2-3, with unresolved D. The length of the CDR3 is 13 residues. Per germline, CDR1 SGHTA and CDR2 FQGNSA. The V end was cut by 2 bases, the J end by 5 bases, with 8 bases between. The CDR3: CASSLRRVDTQYF. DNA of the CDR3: TGTGCCAGCAGCTTACGGAGAGTAGATACGCAGTATTTT.

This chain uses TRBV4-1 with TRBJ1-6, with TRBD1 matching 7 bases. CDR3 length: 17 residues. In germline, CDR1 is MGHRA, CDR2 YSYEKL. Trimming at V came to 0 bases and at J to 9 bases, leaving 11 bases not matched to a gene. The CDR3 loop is CASSQDRGDRVGSPLHF. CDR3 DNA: TGCGCCAGCAGCCAAGATAGGGGCGACAGGGTCGGTTCACCCCTCCACTTT.

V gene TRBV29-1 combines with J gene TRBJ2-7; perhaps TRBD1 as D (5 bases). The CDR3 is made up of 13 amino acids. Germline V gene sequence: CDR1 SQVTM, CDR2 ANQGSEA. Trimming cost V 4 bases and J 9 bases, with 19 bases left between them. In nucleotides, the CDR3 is TGCAGCGTTGCTGACAGCCCCAATGGTGTGCAGTACTTC. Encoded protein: CSVADSPNGVQYF.

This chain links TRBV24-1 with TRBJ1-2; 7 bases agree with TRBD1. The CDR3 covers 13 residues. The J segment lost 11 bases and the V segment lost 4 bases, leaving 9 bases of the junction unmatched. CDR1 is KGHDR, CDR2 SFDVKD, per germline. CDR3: CATSDFGTARYTF. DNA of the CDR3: TGTGCCACCAGTGACTTCGGGACAGCTAGATACACCTTC.

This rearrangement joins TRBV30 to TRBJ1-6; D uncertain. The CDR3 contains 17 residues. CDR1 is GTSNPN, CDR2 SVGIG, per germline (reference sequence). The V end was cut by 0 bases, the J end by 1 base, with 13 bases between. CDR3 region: CAWSVNSARSYNSPLHF. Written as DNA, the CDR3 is TGTGCCTGGAGTGTAAATTCCGCGAGGTCCTATAATTCACCCCTCCACTTT.

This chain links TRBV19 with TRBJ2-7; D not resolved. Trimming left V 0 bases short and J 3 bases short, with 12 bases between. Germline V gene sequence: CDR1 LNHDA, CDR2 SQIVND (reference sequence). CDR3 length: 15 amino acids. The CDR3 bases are TGTGCCAGTAGTATAGAATGGTCAGGCGTCTACGAGCAGTACTTC. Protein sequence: CASSIEWSGVYEQYF.

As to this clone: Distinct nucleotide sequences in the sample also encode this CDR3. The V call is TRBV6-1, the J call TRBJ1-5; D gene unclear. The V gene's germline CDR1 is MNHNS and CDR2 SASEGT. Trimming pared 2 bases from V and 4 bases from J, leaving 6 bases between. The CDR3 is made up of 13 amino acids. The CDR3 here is CASSESGNQPQHF. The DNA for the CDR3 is TGTGCCAGCAGTGAAAGCGGAAATCAGCCCCAGCATTTT.

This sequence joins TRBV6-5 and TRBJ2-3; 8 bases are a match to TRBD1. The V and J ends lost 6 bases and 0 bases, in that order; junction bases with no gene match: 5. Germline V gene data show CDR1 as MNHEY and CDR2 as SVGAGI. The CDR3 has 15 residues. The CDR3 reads CASRRQGPSTDTQYF. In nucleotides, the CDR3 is TGTGCCAGCAGACGACAGGGGCCCAGCACAGATACGCAGTATTTT.

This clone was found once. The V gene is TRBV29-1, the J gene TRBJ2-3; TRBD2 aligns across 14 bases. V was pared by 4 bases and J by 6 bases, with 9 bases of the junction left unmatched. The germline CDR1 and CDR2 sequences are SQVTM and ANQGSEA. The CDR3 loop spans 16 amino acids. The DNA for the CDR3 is TGCAGCGTTGGGGGACTAGCGGGGGCCCTATGGGATACGCAGTATTTT. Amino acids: CSVGGLAGALWDTQYF.

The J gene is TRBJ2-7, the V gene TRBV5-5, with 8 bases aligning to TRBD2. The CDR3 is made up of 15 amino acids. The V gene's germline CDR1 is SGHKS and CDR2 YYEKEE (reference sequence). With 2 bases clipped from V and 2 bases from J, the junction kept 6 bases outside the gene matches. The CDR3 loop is CASSFERGPAYEQYF. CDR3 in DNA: TGTGCCAGCAGCTTTGAGCGGGGGCCAGCCTACGAGCAGTACTTC.

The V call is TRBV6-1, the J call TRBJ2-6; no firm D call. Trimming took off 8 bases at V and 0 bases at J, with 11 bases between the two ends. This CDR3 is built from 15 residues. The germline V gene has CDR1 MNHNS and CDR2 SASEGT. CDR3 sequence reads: CASARDNSGANVLTF. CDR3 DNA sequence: TGTGCCAGCGCACGAGACAACTCTGGGGCCAACGTCCTGACTTTC.

This CDR3 reads CASSSLTDSSYNSPLHF. Here the CDR3 DNA reads TGTGCCAGCAGCTCCCTAACGGACAGCTCCTATAATTCACCCCTCCACTTT. V and J are TRBV7-9 and TRBJ1-6; TRBD1 is a possible D gene (6 bases). This CDR3 is 17 amino acids long. Germline V CDR1 and CDR2: SEHNR, FQNEAQ (reference sequence). V lost 4 bases to trimming and J lost 0 bases, with 13 bases between them.

CDR3 in amino acids: CASSPRRTDEQYF. As DNA, the CDR3 is TGTGCCAGCTCACCAAGGCGGACAGACGAGCAGTACTTC. The J gene is TRBJ2-7, the V gene TRBV18; D is perhaps TRBD1 (6 bases). Trimming removed 2 bases from V and 5 bases from J, with 10 bases in between. This CDR3 region has 13 residues. The V gene's germline CDR1 is KGHSH and CDR2 LQKENI. Together with reference TRBV18 and TRBJ2-7, the CDR3 gives the full variable domain: NAGVMQNPRHLVRRRGQEARLRCSPMKGHSHVYWYRQLPEEGLKFMVYLQKENIIDESGMPKERFSAEFPKEGPSILRIQQVVRGDSAAYFCASSPRRTDEQYFGPGTRLTVT.

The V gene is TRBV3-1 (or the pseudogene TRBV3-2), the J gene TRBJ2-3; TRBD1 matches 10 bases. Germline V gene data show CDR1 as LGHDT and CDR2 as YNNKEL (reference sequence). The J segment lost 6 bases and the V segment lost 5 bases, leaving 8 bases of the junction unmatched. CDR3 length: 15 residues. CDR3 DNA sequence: TGTGCCAGCAGCATCCGACAGGGGGCTCGGGATACGCAGTATTTT. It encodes CASSIRQGARDTQYF.

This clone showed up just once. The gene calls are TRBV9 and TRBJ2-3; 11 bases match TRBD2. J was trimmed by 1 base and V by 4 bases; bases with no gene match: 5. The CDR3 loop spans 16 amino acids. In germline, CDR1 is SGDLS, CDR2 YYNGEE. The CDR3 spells CASSPRSGGGTDTQYF. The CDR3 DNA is TGTGCCAGCAGCCCCCGTAGCGGGGGGGGCACAGATACGCAGTATTTT.

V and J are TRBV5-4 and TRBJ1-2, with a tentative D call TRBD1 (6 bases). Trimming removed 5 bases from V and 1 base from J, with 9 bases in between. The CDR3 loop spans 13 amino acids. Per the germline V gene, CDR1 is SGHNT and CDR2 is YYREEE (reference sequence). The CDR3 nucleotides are TGTGCCAGCAGGTCAGGGGTTAACTATGGCTACACCTTC. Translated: CASRSGVNYGYTF.

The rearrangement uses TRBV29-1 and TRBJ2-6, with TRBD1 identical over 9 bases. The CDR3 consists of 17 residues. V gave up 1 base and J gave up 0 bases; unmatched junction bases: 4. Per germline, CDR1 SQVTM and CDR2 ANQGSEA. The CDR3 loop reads CSVEAPGQGSGANVLTF. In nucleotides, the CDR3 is TGCAGCGTTGAAGCTCCGGGACAGGGCTCTGGGGCCAACGTCCTGACTTTC. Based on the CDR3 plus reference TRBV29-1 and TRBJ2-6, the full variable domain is SAVISQKPSRDICQRGTSLTIQCQVDSQVTMMFWYRQQPGQSLTLIATANQGSEATYESGFVIDKFPISRPNLTFSTLTVSNMSPEDSSIYLCSVEAPGQGSGANVLTFGAGSRLTVL.

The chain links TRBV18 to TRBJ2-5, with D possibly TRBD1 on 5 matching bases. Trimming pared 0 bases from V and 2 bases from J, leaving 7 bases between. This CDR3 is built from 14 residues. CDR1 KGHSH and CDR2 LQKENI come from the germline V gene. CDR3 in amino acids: CASSPPQGQETQYF. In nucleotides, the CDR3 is TGTGCCAGCTCACCACCGCAGGGTCAAGAGACCCAGTACTTC.

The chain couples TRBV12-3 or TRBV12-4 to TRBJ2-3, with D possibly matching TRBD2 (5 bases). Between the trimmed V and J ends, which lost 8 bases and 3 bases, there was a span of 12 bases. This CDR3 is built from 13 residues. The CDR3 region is CASLLPGTDTQYF. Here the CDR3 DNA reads TGTGCCAGCTTACTCCCGGGGACAGATACGCAGTATTTT.